The 13 T cell receptor beta chains below all came from one sample that was sequenced in a study of T cell responses to AZD1222 COVID-19 vaccine. Sequenced by immunoSEQ multiplex PCR; TCRdb stores in-frame clones only, minus some. Here the sample spans about 130,000 clones, 88% being singletons. The material sequenced was peripheral blood, taken 28 days after the second AZD1222 dose. These receptors were collected from an adult who received the AZD1222 COVID-19 vaccine.

The chain has TRBV5-4 and TRBJ2-7; 12 positions match TRBD2. Germline CDR1 reads SGHNT; CDR2 reads YYREEE (reference sequence). The CDR3 consists of 14 residues. V gave up 4 bases and J gave up 4 bases; unmatched junction bases: 3. CDR3 loop: CASSPSGRGYEQYF. CDR3 nucleotides: TGTGCCAGCAGCCCTAGCGGGAGGGGGTACGAGCAGTACTTC.

The sample holds one count of this clone. The rearrangement links TRBV30 to TRBJ2-5; no definite D call. The germline V and J ends were trimmed by 0 bases and 3 bases, with 5 bases remaining between them. Per germline, CDR1 GTSNPN and CDR2 SVGIG (reference sequence). The CDR3 extends over 12 amino acids. This CDR3 is CAWSVGKETQYF. Here the CDR3 DNA reads TGTGCCTGGAGTGTGGGGAAAGAGACCCAGTACTTC.

The chain uses TRBV3-1 (or the pseudogene TRBV3-2) and TRBJ2-3; 10 bases match TRBD1. The CDR3 consists of 14 residues. Germline-derived CDR1 and CDR2 are LGHDT and YNNKEL (reference sequence). J lost 0 bases, V lost 8 bases, and 2 bases had no gene match. The CDR3, as DNA: TGTGCCAGCCGGGACAGGGGAAGCACAGATACGCAGTATTTT. Its protein product is CASRDRGSTDTQYF.

The chain couples TRBV19 to TRBJ2-3, with D tentatively TRBD1 (5 bases). Trimming pared 3 bases from V and 4 bases from J, leaving 11 bases between. The CDR3 is 14 residues long. Germline V gene lookup returns CDR1 LNHDA and CDR2 SQIVND (reference sequence). CDR3 DNA: TGTGCCAGTAGTATTCGGGTAGGGGCAGATACGCAGTATTTT. It translates to CASSIRVGADTQYF.

The chain joins TRBV9 to TRBJ1-1; 7 nucleotides align to TRBD1. Germline V gene lookup returns CDR1 SGDLS and CDR2 YYNGEE. V lost 4 bases and J lost 3; bases outside the gene matches: 9. CDR3 size: 15 residues. As DNA, the CDR3 is TGTGCCAGCAGCCCGACGGGGGGACAGTACACTGAAGCTTTCTTT. Amino acid sequence: CASSPTGGQYTEAFF.

The rearrangement uses TRBV9 and TRBJ1-4; TRBD1 matches 11 bases. Trimming cost V 3 bases and J 8 bases; bases outside gene matches: 9. There are 16 residues in the CDR3. From germline, CDR1 is SGDLS and CDR2 YYNGEE. The CDR3 DNA is TGTGCCAGCAGCGAGGGGACAGGGGGAAATAGGGAAAAACTGTTTTTT. Its translation is CASSEGTGGNREKLFF.

The genes are TRBV7-3 and TRBJ2-7; weak D call: TRBD1 (5 bases). Germline loops: CDR1 SGHTA, CDR2 FQGTGA. CDR3 size: 13 residues. V was pared by 5 bases and J by 6 bases, with 14 bases between. CDR3 DNA sequence: TGTGCCAGCAGCAAGGACACCTCGGGCGAGCAGTACTTC. Its protein product is CASSKDTSGEQYF.

This rearrangement joins TRBV11-2 to TRBJ2-2; the D is unclear. Germline V lookup: CDR1 SGHAT, CDR2 FQNNGV. The length of the CDR3 is 14 residues. V lost 4 bases to trimming and J lost 4 bases, with 10 bases between them. The CDR3 DNA sequence: TGTGCCAGCAGCTATGACCCTGGCACCGGGGAGCTGTTTTTT. Translation gives CASSYDPGTGELFF.

This clone was detected only once. The V gene is TRBV7-9, the J gene TRBJ2-7, with D tentatively TRBD1 (6 bases). Germline assignment: CDR1 SEHNR and CDR2 FQNEAQ (reference sequence). This CDR3 is built from 13 residues. Trimming removed 10 bases at V and 3 bases at J, with 16 bases between. This chain's CDR3 is CATSGTPFYEQYF. The CDR3 region has the DNA TGTGCCACCTCCGGGACACCCTTCTACGAGCAGTACTTC.

The J gene is TRBJ2-7, the V gene TRBV30; D is possibly TRBD2 (5 bases). The ends were cut back, 5 bases at V and 2 bases at J, with 10 bases in the middle. The CDR3 sequence is 12 residues long. CDR1 and CDR2 (germline): GTSNPN, SVGIG (reference sequence). CDR3 amino acids: CAWRGTAYEQYF. The CDR3, as DNA: TGTGCCTGGCGGGGTACAGCCTACGAGCAGTACTTC.

The DNA for the CDR3 is TGCGCCAGCAGCTTCGCGGACAGCGTATATGGCTACACCTTC. Its translation is CASSFADSVYGYTF. The chain links TRBV5-1 to TRBJ1-2, with a tentative D call TRBD1 (6 bases). Germline loops: CDR1 SGHRS, CDR2 YFSETQ. Trimming stripped 2 bases from V and 5 bases from J, with 13 bases between. The CDR3 consists of 14 residues.

The rearrangement uses TRBV6-5 and TRBJ2-7; tentative D call: TRBD1 (6 bases). The V end lost 5 bases, the J end lost 9 bases, and 14 bases lay between the germline ends. This CDR3 has 12 amino acids. Germline loops: CDR1 MNHEY, CDR2 SVGAGI. The CDR3 sequence: CASSTGTRGQYF. In DNA form, the CDR3 reads TGTGCCAGCAGTACGGGGACAAGGGGGCAGTACTTC.

The chain couples TRBV19 to TRBJ2-1, with 8 bases matching TRBD2. The V segment lost 2 bases and the J segment 7 bases; nucleotides outside the gene matches: 10. Germline V gene lookup returns CDR1 LNHDA and CDR2 SQIVND (reference sequence). The CDR3 runs 16 residues. CDR3 in amino acids: CASSINAGGGGNEQFF. CDR3 nucleotide sequence: TGTGCCAGTAGTATAAATGCGGGGGGTGGTGGTAATGAGCAGTTCTTC.